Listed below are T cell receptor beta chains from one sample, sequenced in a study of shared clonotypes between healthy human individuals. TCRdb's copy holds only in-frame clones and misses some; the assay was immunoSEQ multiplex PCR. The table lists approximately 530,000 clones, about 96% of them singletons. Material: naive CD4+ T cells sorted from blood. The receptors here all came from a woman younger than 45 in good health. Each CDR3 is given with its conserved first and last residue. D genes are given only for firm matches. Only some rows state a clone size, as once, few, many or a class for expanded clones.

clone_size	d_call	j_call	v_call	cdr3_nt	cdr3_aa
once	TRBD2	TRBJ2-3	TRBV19	TGTGCCAGTAGTCCCCATGTGTGGGCTAGCGGGAGTAGTGCAGATACGCAGTATTTT	CASSPHVWASGSSADTQYF
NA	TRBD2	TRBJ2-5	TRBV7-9	TGTGCCAGCAGCGCCGGACTAGCGGGAGAGGGAGAGACCCAGTACTTC	CASSAGLAGEGETQYF
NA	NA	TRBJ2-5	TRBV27	TGTGCCAGCAGTAGACCGGGATTTCAAGAGACCCAGTACTTC	CASSRPGFQETQYF
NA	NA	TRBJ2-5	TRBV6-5	TGTGCCAGCAGTTCCCCGTTCCGCGGAGAGACCCAGTACTTC	CASSSPFRGETQYF
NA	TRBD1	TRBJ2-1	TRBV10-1	TGCGCCAGCAGTGATACAGGGGGTATTGAGCAGTTCTTC	CASSDTGGIEQFF
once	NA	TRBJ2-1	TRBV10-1	TGCGCCAGCAGTGAGGAGCGGCCCAGGGGCTACAATGAGCAGTTCTTC	CASSEERPRGYNEQFF
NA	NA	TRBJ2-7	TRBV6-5	TGTGCCAGCAGTTACTCCGTGATCCGCGAGCAGTACTTC	CASSYSVIREQYF
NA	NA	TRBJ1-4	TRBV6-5	TGTGCCAGCAGCCTCCTGGGGGAAAAACTGTTTTTT	CASSLLGEKLFF
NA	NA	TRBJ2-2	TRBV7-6	TGTGCCAGCAGCCTAGAAGGGACTCAGAACACCGGGGAGCTGTTTTTT	CASSLEGTQNTGELFF
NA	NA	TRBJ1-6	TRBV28	TGTGCCAGCAGTTTTTTCACAGGCAATAATTCACCCCTCCACTTT	CASSFFTGNNSPLHF
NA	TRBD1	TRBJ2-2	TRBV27	TGTGCCAGCAGTTTAGGTGGGACAGGGGGCATGTACACCGGGGAGCTGTTTTTT	CASSLGGTGGMYTGELFF
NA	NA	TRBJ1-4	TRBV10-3	TGTGCCATCAGTGAGTCAACAGGAGGTAATGAAAAACTGTTTTTT	CAISESTGGNEKLFF
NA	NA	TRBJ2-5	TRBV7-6	TGTGCCAGCAGCTTAGCGAGAGGAAGGGGCTGGGAGACCCAGTACTTC	CASSLARGRGWETQYF
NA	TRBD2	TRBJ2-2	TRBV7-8	TGTGCCAGCAGCTTGGTAGCGGGAGATAGAAACACCGGGGAGCTGTTTTTT	CASSLVAGDRNTGELFF
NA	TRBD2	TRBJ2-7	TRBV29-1	TGCAGCGTTGCGTTGCGACTAGCGGAAAACTACGAGCAGTACTTC	CSVALRLAENYEQYF
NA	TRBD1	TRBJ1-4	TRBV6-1	TGTGCCAGCAGTGAGGGGACAGGAGCTAATGAAAAACTGTTTTTT	CASSEGTGANEKLFF
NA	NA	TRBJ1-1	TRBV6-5	TGTGCCAGCAGTTACTCGGGAGTGTTGAACACTGAAGCTTTCTTT	CASSYSGVLNTEAFF
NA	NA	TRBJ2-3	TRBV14	TGTGCCAGCAGCCAAGAATCAGGAGTCACAGATACGCAGTATTTT	CASSQESGVTDTQYF
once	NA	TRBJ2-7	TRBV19	TGTGCCAGTAGTAGCCGGAGTAACTCCTACGAGCAGTACTTC	CASSSRSNSYEQYF
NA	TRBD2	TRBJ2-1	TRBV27	TGTGCCAGCAGTTTGGGTTGGGCGGGAGGCGGGAATGAGCAGTTCTTC	CASSLGWAGGGNEQFF
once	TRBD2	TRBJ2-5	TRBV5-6	TGTGCCAGCAGCTTGGGGGGCCTAGCGGGAGCGGAGACCCAGTACTTC	CASSLGGLAGAETQYF
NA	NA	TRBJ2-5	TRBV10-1	TGCGCCAGCAGTGGGTCCTTAGGGGAGACCCAGTACTTC	CASSGSLGETQYF
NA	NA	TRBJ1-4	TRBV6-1	TGTGCCAGCAGTGAAGACGGAGTTCATGAAAAACTGTTTTTT	CASSEDGVHEKLFF
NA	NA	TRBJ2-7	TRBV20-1	TGCAGTGCTCCACGACGGTACGAGCAGCACTTC	CSAPRRYEQHF
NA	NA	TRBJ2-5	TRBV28	TGTGCCAGCAGTCCCCCCGAAAGGGTGACCCAGTACTTC	CASSPPERVTQYF
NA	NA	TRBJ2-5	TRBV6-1	TGTGCCAGCAGGAACTTTAGACCGTACCAAGAGACCCAGTACTTC	CASRNFRPYQETQYF
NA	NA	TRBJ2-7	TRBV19	TGTGCCAGTAGTACCGGTTTAGCACTCAACGAGCAGTACTTC	CASSTGLALNEQYF
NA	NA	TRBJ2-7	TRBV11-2	TGTGCCAGCAGCTTAGGGGTCGGGAAATCGGGGACGTACTCCTACGAGCAGTACTTC	CASSLGVGKSGTYSYEQYF
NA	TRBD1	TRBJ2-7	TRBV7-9	TGTGCCAGCAAGCCGGGACAGGGAGATTACGAGCAGTACTTC	CASKPGQGDYEQYF
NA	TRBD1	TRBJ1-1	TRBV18	TGTGCCAGCTCCCAAGGACAGGGGTACACTGAAGCTTTCTTT	CASSQGQGYTEAFF
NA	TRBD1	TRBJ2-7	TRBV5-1	TGCGCCAGCAGCTTACATCCGGGACAGGGACCCTACGAGCAGTACTTC	CASSLHPGQGPYEQYF
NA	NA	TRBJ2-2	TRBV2	TGTGCCAGCAGTGACCCGGGCAGGCCAAACACCGGGGAGCTGTTTTTT	CASSDPGRPNTGELFF
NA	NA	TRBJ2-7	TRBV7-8	TGTGCCAGCAGCCCGCCCCCGGAGGTTAGCTCCTACGAGCAGTACTTC	CASSPPPEVSSYEQYF
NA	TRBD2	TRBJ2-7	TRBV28	TGTGCCAGCAGAATTAGCGGGAGTTACGAGCAGTACTTC	CASRISGSYEQYF
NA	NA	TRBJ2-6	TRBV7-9	TGTGCCAGCAGCTGGGGGGTCCCCGGGGCCAACGTCCTGACTTTC	CASSWGVPGANVLTF
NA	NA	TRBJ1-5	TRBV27	TGTGCCAGCAGTCCCGACACATTGGGCAATCAGCCCCAGCATTTT	CASSPDTLGNQPQHF
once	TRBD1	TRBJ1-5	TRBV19	TGTGCCAGTAGCGGACAGGGAGGGAATCAGCCCCAGCATTTT	CASSGQGGNQPQHF
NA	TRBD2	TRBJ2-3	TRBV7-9	TGTGCCAGCAGCTTAGGAGTGTCTAGCGGGAGGGCCTGGCAGTATTTT	CASSLGVSSGRAWQYF
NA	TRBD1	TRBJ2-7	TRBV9	TGTGCCAGCAGCGCCCATTCCGGGACAGGGGAAACCTACGAGCAGTACTTC	CASSAHSGTGETYEQYF
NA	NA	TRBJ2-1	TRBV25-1	TGTGCCAGCAGTGAATCGCCTTTCAAGGAGCAGTTCTTC	CASSESPFKEQFF
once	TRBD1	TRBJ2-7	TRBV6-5	TGTGCCAGCAGTTACGGGACAGTTCACTACGAGCAGTACTTC	CASSYGTVHYEQYF